Detailed here is one TCR beta chain. This CDR3 is built from 15 residues. Germline values: CDR1 ENHRY, CDR2 SYGVKD. The V and J ends lost 0 bases and 4 bases respectively, with 13 bases between them. Per the study methods: Amplification from reference gene primers served as the basis for estimated nucleated cell counts. Method: immunoSEQ multiplex PCR; TCRdb's copy keeps in-frame clones and lacks some. D and trimming come from the DNA, and the V and J calls and clone size come from that table. Among roughly 250,000 clones listed, 75% to 90% were seen once. This specimen belongs to a study of blood T cell repertoires in COVID-19. Study overall: The samples span acute and convalescent COVID-19 from the United States, Italy and Spain. The cDNA or gDNA used as material had been derived from T cells, B-cell-depleted T cells, or PBMCs.

Recovered participants had two consecutive negative NP/OP PCR tests, healthcare professional clearance, or symptom resolution. The TCR was taken from a woman aged 18 to 35 who had recovered from COVID-19. Material for sequencing was PBMCs or T cells enriched from blood (not recorded which). The V and J genes are TRBV10-3 and TRBJ2-7; D may be TRBD1 (7 bases). CDR3 residues: CAISESSEGAYEQYF. The CDR3 DNA reads TGTGCCATCAGTGAGTCTTCGGAGGGGGCTTACGAGCAGTACTTC.